This is a list of T cell receptor beta chains from one sample in a study of T cell clonotyping in hematopoietic cell transplantation. The assay was immunoSEQ multiplex PCR, and TCRdb's table has in-frame clones only and misses some. The sample holds 20,000 to 25,000 clones, about nine tenths seen once. The material was peripheral blood mononuclear cells, obtained before stem cell transplant. The receptors here all came from a man aged 18-30 years with biphenotypic leukemia. Some clones in this sample may be carry-over from other donors' samples. Each CDR3 is given with its conserved first and last residue. D genes are given only for firm matches. Clone size is stated in some rows and not others, as once, few, many or a class when expanded.

V	D	size	J	CDR3	DNA
TRBV10-3	-	-	TRBJ1-3	CAISESIGNSGNTIYF	TGTGCCATCAGTGAGTCGATTGGGAACTCTGGAAACACCATATATTTT
TRBV19	-	-	TRBJ1-5	CASSSRTGQPQHF	TGTGCCAGTAGTTCTCGGACGGGGCAGCCCCAGCATTTT
TRBV5-1	-	-	TRBJ2-2	CASSLEQGFGTGELFF	TGCGCCAGCAGCTTGGAACAAGGGTTTGGCACCGGGGAGCTGTTTTTT
TRBV7-9	-	-	TRBJ1-4	CASSLDWGGEKLFF	TGTGCCAGCAGCTTGGATTGGGGAGGAGAAAAACTGTTTTTT
TRBV5-4	-	-	TRBJ2-7	CASSLTQGSEQYF	TGTGCCAGCAGCTTAACCCAGGGGTCCGAGCAGTACTTC
TRBV6-5	-	-	TRBJ1-1	CASTRQGLITEAFF	TGTGCCAGCACCCGCCAGGGACTAATCACTGAAGCTTTCTTT
TRBV27	TRBD1	-	TRBJ1-5	CASSPPGQGAGQPQHF	TGTGCCAGCAGTCCCCCGGGACAGGGGGCTGGTCAGCCCCAGCATTTT
TRBV19	-	-	TRBJ2-7	CASSIPPRHEQYF	TGTGCCAGTAGTATACCCCCCCGACACGAGCAGTACTTC
TRBV7-3	-	-	TRBJ2-7	CASSLAGADYEQYF	TGTGCCAGCAGCTTAGCCGGGGCCGACTACGAGCAGTACTTC
TRBV6-4	TRBD2	-	TRBJ2-3	CASSDSTSGGGTDTQYF	TGTGCCAGCAGTGACTCGACTAGCGGGGGGGGCACAGATACGCAGTATTTT
TRBV27	-	-	TRBJ1-3	CASSPTFSGNTIYF	TGTGCCAGTTCCCCGACGTTCTCTGGAAACACCATATATTTT
TRBV6-5	-	-	TRBJ1-2	CASSYNEVLGGYTF	TGTGCCAGCAGTTACAATGAGGTTTTGGGAGGCTACACCTTC
TRBV11-2	TRBD1	-	TRBJ1-1	CASSFAHLGTVGTEAFF	TGTGCCAGCAGCTTTGCCCACCTCGGGACAGTAGGCACTGAAGCTTTCTTT
TRBV6-1	-	-	TRBJ2-1	CASSAQGIEQFF	TGTGCCAGCAGTGCCCAGGGGATTGAGCAGTTCTTC
TRBV14	-	-	TRBJ2-7	CASSQEGLIYEQYF	TGTGCCAGCAGCCAAGAGGGACTGATTTACGAGCAGTACTTC
TRBV6-5	TRBD1	once	TRBJ2-1	CASSSSGQVYNEQFF	TGTGCCAGCAGTTCCTCGGGACAGGTGTACAATGAGCAGTTCTTC
TRBV7-9	TRBD1	-	TRBJ1-1	CAIGQARRGYTEAFF	TGTGCCATAGGACAGGCCCGGCGAGGATACACTGAAGCTTTCTTT
TRBV5-5	-	-	TRBJ1-5	CASSSRTLGQPQHF	TGTGCCAGCAGCTCCCGGACTTTGGGACAGCCCCAGCATTTT